This is a list of T cell receptor beta chains from one sample in a study of cytomegalovirus exposure and HLA in healthy donors. Generated by immunoSEQ multiplex PCR, the TCRdb table keeps only in-frame clones and is missing some. Of 90,000 to 120,000 clones in the sample, 65% to 80% were seen once. Sequences were obtained from PBMCs. These receptors were taken from a middle-aged woman in good health and CMV-seronegative. Both conserved end residues are part of each CDR3. A D gene is named only where the DNA matches it firmly.

v_call d_call cdr3_aa
TRBV5-4 - CASSLGQAGTDTQYF
TRBV6-1 TRBD1 CASSEAGAGGSNQPQHF
TRBV7-2 - CASSLVVRAGEQYF
TRBV2 TRBD1 CASTSGTGRNTDTQYF
TRBV7-2 - CASSRDWNTEAFF
TRBV28 TRBD2 CASSPGVSGGVYEQYF
TRBV7-2 TRBD2 CASSSAGTSGGWETQYF
TRBV11-2 - CASSLNPGAGEKLFF
TRBV28 TRBD2 CASTLGASGQETQYF
TRBV18 - CASSPTGPSNTEAFF
TRBV28 TRBD1 CATPGGNSYEQYF
TRBV19 TRBD2 CASSMGLAGYNEQFF
TRBV5-5 TRBD1 CASSWGTGASEQYF
TRBV27 TRBD1 CASSPWTGGKEQYF
TRBV7-2 - CASSRYRAPSAQYF
TRBV4-1 - CASSQARGGFYGYTF
TRBV27 - CASSWTRGYEQYF
TRBV7-6 TRBD1 CASSLEWTGSGNTIYF
TRBV4-3 - CASSRLMGAYGQYF
TRBV10-3 - CAISESVAEAGNEQFF
TRBV19 TRBD1 CASSIDRGLGETQYF
TRBV7-6 TRBD2 CASSPGTSGRSETQYF
TRBV7-2 - CASSTDNAFGSPLHF
TRBV7-2 TRBD2 CASTKAGTSGSYEQYF
TRBV6-6 TRBD1 CASSYSVGQGSDEQFF
TRBV28 TRBD1 CASRTGTGGLNEQYF
TRBV29-1 TRBD2 CSVAGLAGGNQETQYF
TRBV27 - CASRAGGRGTEAFF
TRBV14 - CASSQELVNEQYF
TRBV11-3 - CASSFPRGGFSYNEQFF
TRBV6-4 - CASSDRGSGPTDTQYF
TRBV25-1 TRBD1 CATVGQSYEQYF
TRBV5-1 TRBD1 CASSLGNDRALREAFF
TRBV4-3 - CASSQDHTGRKNIQYF
TRBV4-3 - CASSQERAAELFF
TRBV5-6 - CASSAAYEAFF
TRBV9 TRBD2 CASSPGTRNTGELFF
TRBV4-3 - CASSQERQGSYNEQFF
TRBV2 TRBD2 CASSAPLAGVGGEQFF
TRBV30 - CAWGGQPKKSYEQYF
TRBV27 - CASSSGTEAFF
TRBV19 - CASSLLGGASSYEQYF
TRBV5-6 TRBD2 CASSLTGGAYEQYF
TRBV5-4 - CASSLNRERNEQYF
TRBV6-1 - CASNRRDQETQYF
TRBV6-5 TRBD1 CASRQGARDTEAFF
TRBV6-5 TRBD1 CASSYSARGRETQYF
TRBV29-1 TRBD1 CSAMGQGKGDTEAFF
TRBV7-2 - CASSRNAGGQETQYF
TRBV18 - CASSPGGNYGYTF
TRBV2 - CASRDFRNQYEQYF
TRBV5-1 - CASSLDPGEGYNEQFF
TRBV19 TRBD1 CASNRHRGSDPHSNQPQHF
TRBV19 - CASSRLSSTDTQYF
TRBV29-1 - CSGGPDAGETQYF
TRBV5-1 - CASRFSHNLGVDTQYF
TRBV2 TRBD2 CASSEGLAGGPEGLERTGELFF
TRBV5-6 TRBD1 CASSIHLGGPYNEQFF
TRBV5-1 TRBD2 CASSDSGRYSTDTQYF